The clone carrying this T cell receptor (beta chain) was recorded only once. These data originate in a study of blood T cell repertoires in COVID-19. Study processing details: Nucleated cell counts were estimated from reference gene primer amplification. Sequenced by immunoSEQ multiplex PCR; TCRdb stores in-frame clones only, minus some. D and trimming were read from the DNA, whereas the V and J calls and clone size are those reported in that table. The table shows under 85,000 clones, with around 80% occurring only once. The CDR3 has 15 amino acids. V lost 1 base, J lost 2 bases, and 11 bases lay in between. CDR1 is MGHRA and CDR2 is YSYEKL in the germline V gene.

The sequencing sample was made of peripheral blood. This clonotype originated in a man in his fifties or sixties with active or convalescent COVID-19. This chain links TRBV4-1 with TRBJ1-2; D is unresolved. In DNA form, the CDR3 reads TGCGCCAGCAGCCAAGGAGGAGGTCAGAACTATGGCTACACCTTC. Its translation is CASSQGGGQNYGYTF.